Included here is one T cell receptor (beta chain) sequence, with context. The antigen is undetermined. This sample was included in a study of T-cell memory formation after mild COVID-19. Overall study context: TCR clusters mostly belonged to single donors. Points from the study as a whole: Day 15 to 85 contracting clones showed balanced CD4/CD8; day 15 to 37 expanders favored CD4+. Among clones peaking at day 37 in the second wave, SARS-CoV-2 specificity remained unconfirmed. Detection of some responders pre-infection suggested pre-existing cross-reactive memory T cells participated.

TCRdb re-called the 5' RACE reads through MiXCR, storing one row per CDR3 protein. This repertoire shows around 110,000 distinct CDR3 sequences, about a sixth found once; its top ten account for 25% to 35%. Sequenced material: PBMCs or a T cell subset sorted from them (not recorded which). This clonotype was obtained from an adult woman who had mild COVID-19 (a few samples of this study predate the infection). Cell type and time point are not known.

CDR3 residues: CASRETGANQPQHF. The CDR3 DNA follows: TGTGCCAGCCGGGAGACAGGGGCTAATCAGCCCCAGCATTTT. The genes are TRBV2 and TRBJ1-5, with TRBD1 matching 8 bases. With V trimmed by 8 bases and J by 4 bases, 7 bases remained unmatched. Germline V gene data show CDR1 as SNHLY and CDR2 as FYNNEI. The CDR3 loop spans 14 amino acids.